This T cell receptor beta chain was retrieved from a study of blood T cell repertoires in COVID-19. Germline CDR1 and CDR2: SGHTA and FQGNSA. The junction had 4 bases not matched to a gene; V was cut back by 6 bases and J by 0 bases. The CDR3 length is 14 residues. Original analysis: Amplification with reference gene primers provided the estimates of nucleated cell counts. TCRdb keeps only in-frame clones here, not all; method: immunoSEQ multiplex PCR. The DNA was the basis for D and trimming; V, J and clone size are from that table. The sample consists of fewer than 200,000 clones, around 85% of them appearing once.

This clonotype was sampled from a human donor with acute or convalescent COVID-19. The donor label of this sample is uncertain. This chain joins TRBV7-2 and TRBJ2-7, with TRBD2 matching over 8 bases. The specimen sequenced was peripheral blood. The CDR3 nucleotides read TGTGCCAGCAGGCCCGGGACTAGCTCCTACGAGCAGTACTTC. It translates to CASRPGTSSYEQYF.